These 12 T cell receptor beta chains came from one sample sequenced in a study of CD8+CD57+ T cells in acquired aplastic anemia. Genomic DNA, the template, was used for profiling of the TCR beta VDJ and CDR3. Each CDR3 protein gets one entry after TCRdb re-called the reads with MiXCR. The sample shows hundreds of thousands of distinct CDR3 sequences, about two thirds of them seen only once. Specimen: sorted CD4+, CD8+, or CD8+CD57+ T cells (not recorded which) from PBMCs. The source is a human donor in good health, serving as a control.

This rearrangement joins TRBV2 to TRBJ2-2; D is ambiguous. CDR3 length equals 14 residues. The V end was cut by 3 bases, the J end by 7 bases, with 12 bases between. CDR1 and CDR2 from the germline V gene are SNHLY and FYNNEI. Written as DNA, the CDR3 is TGTGCCAGCAGTGAGATTCCCCTCGGCGGGGAGCTGTTTTTT. Protein sequence: CASSEIPLGGELFF.

Worth noting for this clonotype: This likely comes from a read error, as the CDR3 has no conserved phenylalanine or tryptophan at its end. Because the CDR3's place on the DNA is in doubt, the DNA is left out and the CDR3 is given as listed by TCRdb. The chain recombines TRBV7-8 with TRBJ2-1; the D call in the table, TRBD2, was not verified against the DNA. The CDR3 region is 13 residues in length, termini included. Germline V gives CDR1 SGHVS, CDR2 FQNEAQ. This chain's CDR3 is CASSLDQRTTYTQ.

V and J are TRBV29-1 and TRBJ2-5; possibly TRBD1 for D (6 bases). The V end lost 5 bases, the J end lost 4 bases, and 17 bases lay between the germline ends. CDR3 length: 14 amino acids. The germline gives CDR1 SQVTM, CDR2 ANQGSEA. CDR3 residues: CSVIRPGARETQYF. The CDR3 DNA is TGCAGCGTTATCAGGCCAGGGGCGCGAGAGACCCAGTACTTC. The complete variable domain, with remaining parts taken from reference TRBV29-1 and TRBJ2-5, reads SAVISQKPSRDICQRGTSLTIQCQVDSQVTMMFWYRQQPGQSLTLIATANQGSEATYESGFVIDKFPISRPNLTFSTLTVSNMSPEDSSIYLCSVIRPGARETQYFGPGTRLLVL.

This clonotype has ten or more counts. The rearrangement uses TRBV6-1 and TRBJ1-6; 9 bases are shared with TRBD1. CDR1 and CDR2 from the germline V gene are MNHNS and SASEGT. The J segment lost 3 bases and the V segment lost 0 bases, leaving 3 bases of the junction unmatched. The CDR3 has 17 residues. CDR3 sequence reads: CASSEASTGGYNSPLHF. The CDR3, as DNA: TGTGCCAGCAGTGAAGCTTCGACAGGGGGCTATAATTCACCCCTCCACTTT.

This clonotype was recorded once. The V and J genes are TRBV11-2 and TRBJ1-2; D remains unclear. From germline, CDR1 is SGHAT and CDR2 FQNNGV. V was trimmed by 5 bases and J by 1 base, leaving 14 bases between them. CDR3 length equals 15 residues. CDR3 region: CASSLQHGYNYGYTF. In DNA form, the CDR3 reads TGTGCCAGCAGCCTCCAACACGGGTATAACTATGGCTACACCTTC.

The CDR3 here is CSVKEENRGTEAFF. The CDR3 coding sequence is TGCAGCGTTAAGGAGGAGAATCGCGGCACTGAAGCTTTCTTT. This chain links TRBV29-1 with TRBJ1-1, with no clear D. This CDR3 has 14 amino acids. Between the trimmed V and J ends, which lost 5 bases and 4 bases, there was a span of 17 bases. The germline V gene encodes CDR1 SQVTM and CDR2 ANQGSEA.

This clonotype has ten or more counts. The J gene is TRBJ2-5, the V gene TRBV19, with D possibly matching TRBD1 (6 bases). Trimming cost V 5 bases and J 2 bases, with 15 bases left between them. The germline V gene encodes CDR1 LNHDA and CDR2 SQIVND (reference sequence). The CDR3 loop spans 15 amino acids. CDR3 bases: TGTGCCAGTAGTTCGTCTACAGGGTCACAAGAGACCCAGTACTTC. It translates to CASSSSTGSQETQYF. Looking up the rest from reference TRBV19 and TRBJ2-5 gives the full variable domain: DGGITQSPKYLFRKEGQNVTLSCEQNLNHDAMYWYRQDPGQGLRLIYYSQIVNDFQKGDIAEGYSVSREKKESFPLTVTSAQKNPTAFYLCASSSSTGSQETQYFGPGTRLLVL.

This chain links TRBV20-1 with TRBJ1-2; TRBD1 agrees at 7 bases. Trimming at V came to 3 bases and at J to 5 bases, leaving 9 bases not matched to a gene. This CDR3 comprises 14 residues. CDR1 and CDR2 (germline): DFQATT, SNEGSKA (reference sequence). CDR3 sequence reads: CSARPRDRTYGYTF. The CDR3 DNA reads TGCAGTGCTAGGCCCCGGGACAGAACTTATGGCTACACCTTC.

The chain carries TRBV5-6 and TRBJ1-2, with D perhaps matching TRBD1 (5 bases). The V gene lost 4 bases and the J gene lost 7 bases, with 14 bases spanning the gap. The germline V gene encodes CDR1 SGHDT and CDR2 YYEEEE. The CDR3 is 13 residues long. The CDR3 region has the DNA TGTGCCAGCAGCCACGACAGCTACTCTGGCTACACCTTC. Translated, it gives CASSHDSYSGYTF.

The chain employs TRBV7-8 and TRBJ2-1, with TRBD1 as a possible D gene (6 bases). Germline CDR1 reads SGHVS; CDR2 reads FQNEAQ. The CDR3 is 15 amino acids. Trimming removed 5 bases from V and 2 bases from J, with 13 bases in between. The CDR3 DNA reads as TGTGCCAGCAGCAGTGTTGGACAGCCCTACAATGAGCAGTTCTTC. Protein product: CASSSVGQPYNEQFF.

The genes are TRBV7-2 and TRBJ1-2; D is ambiguous. Trimming shortened V by 4 bases and J by 10 bases, and 22 bases separated the two germline ends. CDR1 and CDR2 from the germline V gene are SGHTA and FQGNSA. This CDR3 comprises 15 residues. DNA for the CDR3: TGTGCCAGCAGCTCTTCTCGGGCACCCGGCTACACCTACACCTTC. Its protein product is CASSSSRAPGYTYTF.

This clonotype occurred many times. This chain connects TRBV7-2 to TRBJ2-7; 7 nucleotides match TRBD1. The CDR3 has 14 residues. Looked up from germline, CDR1 is SGHTA and CDR2 is FQGNSA. The V segment lost 5 bases and the J segment 4 bases; nucleotides outside the gene matches: 8. The CDR3 DNA reads TGTGCCAGCAGCGAAACAGGGGCTTCTTACGAGCAGTACTTC. Translated, it gives CASSETGASYEQYF.